These 11 T cell receptor beta chains were sequenced from one sample in a study of cytomegalovirus exposure and HLA in healthy donors. Primers included in the PCR were 60 Vbeta and 13 Jbeta primers. TCRdb's copy holds only in-frame clones and misses some; the assay was immunoSEQ multiplex PCR. The sample has some 150,000 clones; 65% to 80% are singletons. Source material: PBMCs. These receptors all come from a woman in her forties in good health and CMV-seronegative.

This chain links TRBV27 with TRBJ1-5; TRBD1 agrees at 7 bases. The germline CDR1 and CDR2 sequences are MNHEY and SMNVEV (reference sequence). The CDR3 loop spans 14 amino acids. J was trimmed by 9 bases and V by 5 bases; bases with no gene match: 10. The DNA of the CDR3 is TGTGCCAGCAGTGCAGCCCGACAGGGACGGCCCCAGCATTTT. Protein: CASSAARQGRPQHF.

V is TRBV27 and J is TRBJ2-6, with D uncertain. There are 17 residues in the CDR3. From germline, CDR1 is MNHEY and CDR2 SMNVEV (reference sequence). Deletions cut 2 bases from V and 1 base from J, with 12 bases between. The DNA for the CDR3 is TGTGCCAGCAGTTTACTAAACCGACATTCTGGGGCCAACGTCCTGACTTTC. Its translation is CASSLLNRHSGANVLTF.

CDR3 loop: CAVGQIYSNQPQHF. The CDR3 DNA reads as TGTGCCGTCGGACAGATCTATAGCAATCAGCCCCAGCATTTT. The chain joins TRBV6-1 to TRBJ1-5; tentative D call: TRBD1 (6 bases). This CDR3 comprises 14 residues. Trimming cost V 11 bases and J 0 bases, with 14 bases left between them. Germline CDR1 reads MNHNS; CDR2 reads SASEGT.

In this sample, this clone turned up a few times. The chain links TRBV18 to TRBJ1-1; tentative D call: TRBD1 (6 bases). Germline CDR1 reads KGHSH; CDR2 reads LQKENI. V was shortened by 3 bases and J by 1 base, with 12 bases between the two germline ends. The CDR3 contains 15 residues. DNA for the CDR3: TGTGCCAGCTCACCGGCCAGGGGATCGAACACTGAAGCTTTCTTT. Translating gives CASSPARGSNTEAFF.

The gene calls are TRBV9 and TRBJ1-6, with 8 bases aligning to TRBD1. V shed 5 bases, J shed 7 bases, and the junction held 5 bases outside the gene matches. The germline V gene encodes CDR1 SGDLS and CDR2 YYNGEE. This CDR3 has 14 residues. CDR3 sequence (DNA): TGTGCCAGCAGGGGGGGACAGGAAAATTCACCCCTCCACTTT. This gives the protein CASRGGQENSPLHF.

The genes are TRBV28 and TRBJ1-4, with D possibly being TRBD1 (5 bases). The V end was cut by 6 bases, the J end by 8 bases, with 19 bases between. CDR1 is MDHEN and CDR2 is SYDVKM in the germline V gene. The CDR3 spans 15 residues. The CDR3 sequence: CASRSPKAGTEKLFF. The CDR3 region has the DNA TGTGCCAGCAGATCTCCCAAAGCGGGGACGGAAAAACTGTTTTTT.

This clone was counted between two and nine times. The gene calls are TRBV5-6 and TRBJ1-2; D is unclear. The CDR3 has 12 residues. The germline V and J ends were trimmed by 2 bases and 6 bases, with 8 bases remaining between them. Germline values: CDR1 SGHDT, CDR2 YYEEEE. The CDR3 loop reads CASSFRGNGYTF. The CDR3, as DNA: TGTGCCAGCAGCTTCAGAGGGAATGGCTACACCTTC.

This chain joins TRBV28 and TRBJ2-7; 12 nucleotides align to TRBD1. In germline, CDR1 is MDHEN, CDR2 SYDVKM. This CDR3 is built from 13 residues. The junction had 7 bases not matched to a gene; V was cut back by 11 bases and J by 5 bases. The CDR3 is CACGDRGPHEQYF. CDR3 nucleotide sequence: TGTGCCTGCGGGGACAGGGGGCCCCACGAGCAGTACTTC.

This sequence joins TRBV7-2 and TRBJ1-3; possible D gene TRBD1, 5 bases. The CDR3 covers 13 residues. Germline V gives CDR1 SGHTA, CDR2 FQGNSA. Trimming pared 6 bases from V and 4 bases from J, leaving 10 bases between. In nucleotides, the CDR3 is TGTGCCAGCAGTTCCTACAGGGGAAACACCATATATTTT. This codes for CASSSYRGNTIYF.

The V gene is TRBV2, the J gene TRBJ1-3; no definite D call. There are 13 residues in the CDR3. Germline V CDR1 and CDR2: SNHLY, FYNNEI. The V end was cut by 6 bases, the J end by 1 base, with 7 bases between. The DNA of the CDR3 is TGTGCCAGCAGCCTAGATTCTGGAAACACCATATATTTT. It is translated as CASSLDSGNTIYF.

The V and J genes are TRBV30 and TRBJ1-5, with 7 bases that match TRBD1. V trimming: 2 bases; J trimming: 1 base; junction bases outside the gene matches: 5. This CDR3 contains 15 residues. Germline V gene data show CDR1 as GTSNPN and CDR2 as SVGIG (reference sequence). CDR3 residues: CAWSKGTVSNQPQHF. CDR3 DNA: TGTGCCTGGAGTAAGGGGACAGTGAGCAATCAGCCCCAGCATTTT.